Presented here are 28 T cell receptor beta chains from one specimen sequenced in a study of cytomegalovirus exposure and HLA in healthy donors. Here immunoSEQ multiplex PCR was the method, and the copy in TCRdb shows in-frame clones only, minus some. The sample lists roughly 130,000 clones, 88% occurring once. Sequenced sample: PBMCs. These receptors were taken from a man under 40 in good health and CMV-seronegative.

The chain is built from TRBV6-5 and TRBJ2-3; no reliable D call. Trimming left V 7 bases short and J 2 bases short, with 13 bases between. The germline V gene encodes CDR1 MNHEY and CDR2 SVGAGI. This CDR3 region has 14 residues. CDR3 DNA sequence: TGTGCCAGCACGGGTAGTCGGGTCACAGATACGCAGTATTTT. It translates to CASTGSRVTDTQYF.

The gene calls are TRBV7-9 and TRBJ1-1; weak D call: TRBD1 (6 bases). Trimming pared 5 bases from V and 4 bases from J, leaving 14 bases between. Germline CDR1 reads SEHNR; CDR2 reads FQNEAQ (reference sequence). The CDR3 has 14 residues. Written as DNA, the CDR3 is TGTGCCAGCAGCCCTCGAGGGGGGGGCACTGAAGCTTTCTTT. This translates into CASSPRGGGTEAFF.

This rearrangement joins TRBV5-6 to TRBJ1-5; D is perhaps TRBD1 (5 bases). This CDR3 is 15 amino acids long. Germline CDR1 SGHDT, CDR2 YYEEEE. The V gene lost 4 bases and the J gene lost 5 bases, with 16 bases spanning the gap. CDR3 loop: CASSRQSFADQPQHF. DNA for the CDR3: TGTGCCAGCAGCCGACAGTCGTTCGCGGATCAGCCCCAGCATTTT.

The genes are TRBV12-5 and TRBJ2-1; 10 nucleotides align to TRBD2. The V segment lost 3 bases and the J segment 10 bases; nucleotides outside the gene matches: 0. The CDR3 is made up of 12 amino acids. Germline V gene sequence: CDR1 LGHNT, CDR2 FRNRAP. The CDR3 DNA reads TGTGCTAGTGGTTTACTAGCGGGAGAGCAGTTCTTC. It translates to CASGLLAGEQFF.

The V call is TRBV19, the J call TRBJ1-4, with TRBD1 identical over 9 bases. The CDR3 is 15 residues long. CDR1 and CDR2 (germline): LNHDA, SQIVND (reference sequence). The junction had 5 bases not matched to a gene; V was cut back by 6 bases and J by 3 bases. The DNA of the CDR3 is TGTGCCAGTAGCCCCCGGGACAGGGCTAATGAAAAACTGTTTTTT. Translation gives CASSPRDRANEKLFF.

This chain uses TRBV6-5 with TRBJ1-3; weak D call: TRBD1 (6 bases). Trimming removed 0 bases from V and 6 bases from J, with 12 bases in between. CDR3 length: 15 residues. Germline loops: CDR1 MNHEY, CDR2 SVGAGI. CDR3 DNA sequence: TGTGCCAGCAGTTACTCGACAGGCCGGATAAACACCATATATTTT. As protein: CASSYSTGRINTIYF.

V is TRBV5-4 and J is TRBJ2-7, with 9 bases that match TRBD1. Germline CDR1 is SGHNT and CDR2 is YYREEE (reference sequence). Trimming took 10 bases from V and 2 from J; bases not matched to a gene: 10. The CDR3 has 14 amino acids. DNA for the CDR3: TGTGCCTTCGGGGGGACAGGGCTTGCCTACGAGCAGTACTTC. Amino acid sequence: CAFGGTGLAYEQYF.

The gene calls are TRBV6-6 and TRBJ1-1, with D hard to call. Germline V CDR1 and CDR2: MNHNY, SVGAGI (reference sequence). CDR3 length: 12 residues. V gave up 7 bases and J gave up 6 bases, with 12 bases separating them. CDR3 region: CASKERGAEAFF. DNA of the CDR3: TGTGCCAGCAAGGAGCGGGGAGCTGAAGCTTTCTTT.

V and J are TRBV9 and TRBJ2-2, with 8 bases aligning to TRBD2. The V and J ends lost 8 bases and 2 bases, in that order; junction bases with no gene match: 8. Germline V lookup: CDR1 SGDLS, CDR2 YYNGEE. This CDR3 has 15 amino acids. Here the CDR3 DNA reads TGTGCCAGTCAACCGGGAGGGGAAAACACCGGGGAGCTGTTTTTT. It encodes CASQPGGENTGELFF.

The chain uses TRBV19 and TRBJ2-3; tentative D call: TRBD1 (6 bases). This CDR3 is built from 15 residues. Per germline, CDR1 LNHDA and CDR2 SQIVND (reference sequence). Trimming removed 5 bases from V and 0 bases from J, with 12 bases in between. The CDR3 DNA is TGTGCCAGTAGTGGCAGGGGCTGGAGCACAGATACGCAGTATTTT. This codes for CASSGRGWSTDTQYF.

This chain links TRBV30 with TRBJ2-1, with a tentative D call TRBD2 (5 bases). Between the trimmed V and J ends, which lost 0 bases and 7 bases, there was a span of 13 bases. CDR1 is GTSNPN, CDR2 SVGIG, per germline (reference sequence). The length of the CDR3 is 14 residues. The DNA of the CDR3 is TGTGCCTGGAGTGTACTTGGGAGCTCAAATGAGCAGTTCTTC. Translation: CAWSVLGSSNEQFF.

For the CDR3, the DNA is TGTGCCTGGATAACCGGGACTAGAAACAATGAGCAGTTCTTC. It codes for CAWITGTRNNEQFF. The chain couples TRBV30 to TRBJ2-1; 8 bases match TRBD2. This CDR3 is 14 amino acids long. After removal of 4 bases from V and 5 bases from J, the junction contained 7 bases not matched to a gene. CDR1 and CDR2 from the germline V gene are GTSNPN and SVGIG (reference sequence).

The V gene is TRBV4-3, the J gene TRBJ2-1, with D possibly matching TRBD2 (6 bases). The CDR3 runs to 15 residues. The ends were cut back, 4 bases at V and 7 bases at J, with 17 bases in the middle. Germline V lookup: CDR1 LGHNA, CDR2 YSLEER. CDR3 residues: CASSPDPGTGNEQFF. Here the CDR3 DNA reads TGCGCCAGCAGCCCAGACCCCGGGACTGGTAATGAGCAGTTCTTC.

The genes are TRBV7-2 and TRBJ1-2, with D uncertain. The V gene lost 5 bases and the J gene lost 4 bases, with 23 bases spanning the gap. CDR1 and CDR2 from the germline V gene are SGHTA and FQGNSA. This CDR3 contains 17 residues. The DNA of the CDR3 is TGTGCCAGCAGCCTTAGAAATCAGGTTCTCAACGTCTATGGCTACACCTTC. Translated: CASSLRNQVLNVYGYTF.

The chain is built from TRBV7-6 and TRBJ2-5; 10 bases are a match to TRBD2. The trim removed 5 bases at V and 5 bases at J, leaving 8 bases unmatched. Germline V gene lookup returns CDR1 SGHVS and CDR2 FNYEAQ. This CDR3 is 15 amino acids long. The CDR3 region has the DNA TGTGCCAGCAGCCCAAATAGCGGGGGGCTGGAGACCCAGTACTTC. Its translation is CASSPNSGGLETQYF.

This clone was detected only a few times. This chain joins TRBV2 and TRBJ1-2; TRBD1 is a possible D gene (5 bases). Between the trimmed V and J ends, which lost 9 bases and 3 bases, there was a span of 11 bases. The CDR3 is made up of 12 amino acids. Germline CDR1 is SNHLY and CDR2 is FYNNEI. The CDR3 sequence: CARRQGDYGYTF. DNA for the CDR3: TGTGCCAGACGGCAGGGTGACTATGGCTACACCTTC.

The chain is built from TRBV27 and TRBJ1-5; maybe TRBD1 (5 bases). The germline V gene encodes CDR1 MNHEY and CDR2 SMNVEV (reference sequence). The CDR3 extends over 14 amino acids. Trimming removed 5 bases at V and 1 base at J, with 9 bases between. CDR3 protein: CASSPGGSNQPQHF. The CDR3 nucleotides are TGTGCCAGCAGTCCCGGGGGGAGCAATCAGCCCCAGCATTTT.

This clone was detected once. The V call is TRBV6-5, the J call TRBJ1-2; maybe TRBD1 (5 bases). V lost 0 bases to trimming and J lost 5 bases, with 16 bases between them. The CDR3 has 16 residues. The germline V gene encodes CDR1 MNHEY and CDR2 SVGAGI. CDR3 DNA: TGTGCCAGCAGTTACTCTGGAGCGGGGCGCACTTATGGCTACACCTTC. It encodes CASSYSGAGRTYGYTF.

The V gene is TRBV19, the J gene TRBJ2-3; 7 nucleotides line up with TRBD2. CDR1 and CDR2 from the germline V gene are LNHDA and SQIVND (reference sequence). The CDR3 spans 17 residues. J lost 0 bases, V lost 5 bases, and 11 bases had no gene match. The CDR3 bases are TGTGCCAGTAGTCAGGCTCGACTAGCACAAAGCACAGATACGCAGTATTTT. It encodes CASSQARLAQSTDTQYF.

The V call is TRBV18, the J call TRBJ1-2, with 7 bases lining up with TRBD1. The CDR3 consists of 16 residues. V gave up 3 bases and J gave up 3 bases; unmatched junction bases: 10. Germline CDR1 and CDR2: KGHSH and LQKENI. The CDR3 sequence is CASSPDRQGNHYGYTF. The CDR3 DNA sequence: TGTGCCAGCTCACCGGACCGACAGGGAAACCACTATGGCTACACCTTC.

This chain links TRBV9 with TRBJ2-3, with 8 positions matching TRBD1. Losses at the gene ends were 0 bases for V and 2 bases for J; bases not matched to a gene: 14. The germline V gene encodes CDR1 SGDLS and CDR2 YYNGEE. The length of the CDR3 is 19 residues. The CDR3 nucleotides read TGTGCCAGCAGCGTAGCAGGGGGCAAGAACACCTACCACACAGATACGCAGTATTTT. This encodes CASSVAGGKNTYHTDTQYF. Supplemented by reference TRBV9 and TRBJ2-3, the full variable domain reads DSGVTQTPKHLITATGQRVTLRCSPRSGDLSVYWYQQSLDQGLQFLIQYYNGEERAKGNILERFSAQQFPDLHSELNLSSLELGDSALYFCASSVAGGKNTYHTDTQYFGPGTRLTVL.

This sequence joins TRBV6-6 and TRBJ1-2; no firm D call. V lost 5 bases, J lost 4 bases, and 8 bases lay in between. This CDR3 is built from 12 residues. Germline CDR1 is MNHNY and CDR2 is SVGAGI (reference sequence). The CDR3 reads CASSDDIYGYTF. The CDR3 DNA follows: TGTGCCAGCAGTGACGACATCTATGGCTACACCTTC.

This clone has just one count. The CDR3 is CSVDYPGGYEQYF. The CDR3 nucleotides are TGCAGCGTTGACTATCCCGGGGGGTACGAGCAGTACTTC. The chain joins TRBV29-1 to TRBJ2-7; the match to TRBD2 covers 7 bases. The CDR3 runs to 13 residues. The junction had 6 bases not matched to a gene; V was cut back by 3 bases and J by 4 bases. Germline CDR1 reads SQVTM; CDR2 reads ANQGSEA.

This chain uses TRBV19 with TRBJ2-2, with D tentatively TRBD2 (5 bases). This CDR3 has 15 residues. Trimming removed 10 bases at V and 1 base at J, with 16 bases between. CDR1 and CDR2 (germline): LNHDA, SQIVND (reference sequence). In nucleotides, the CDR3 is TGTGCCACCTCCTTAGCGACGGGGAACACCGGGGAGCTGTTTTTT. The encoded protein is CATSLATGNTGELFF.

There are a few counts of this clone. The chain couples TRBV9 to TRBJ2-1, with 8 bases that match TRBD2. Germline trimming cut 4 bases from V and 0 bases from J; bases unmatched to any gene: 6. There are 16 residues in the CDR3. Germline-derived CDR1 and CDR2 are SGDLS and YYNGEE. The CDR3 nucleotides read TGTGCCAGCAGCCCGCAGACTAGCGCCTCCTACAATGAGCAGTTCTTC. Protein: CASSPQTSASYNEQFF.

The CDR3 region has the DNA TGTGCCAGCAGCCCCCTCTATTACGAGCAGTACTTC. This sequence encodes CASSPLYYEQYF. This chain uses TRBV6-5 with TRBJ2-7; D remains unclear. Deletions cut 6 bases from V and 4 bases from J, with 10 bases between. Germline values: CDR1 MNHEY, CDR2 SVGAGI. The CDR3 extends over 12 amino acids.

The chain uses TRBV7-2 and TRBJ2-1, with a possible D match to TRBD1 (5 bases). V was clipped by 4 bases and J by 6 bases, with 13 bases between them. The CDR3 sequence is 14 residues long. CDR1 is SGHTA and CDR2 is FQGNSA in the germline V gene. CDR3 region: CASSYVSRGNEQFF. As DNA, the CDR3 is TGTGCCAGCAGCTACGTGTCAAGGGGCAATGAGCAGTTCTTC.

The V call is TRBV4-3, the J call TRBJ1-2; 9 nucleotides line up with TRBD1. The germline CDR1 and CDR2 sequences are LGHNA and YSLEER. The junction had 11 bases not matched to a gene; V was cut back by 1 base and J by 5 bases. The CDR3 spans 17 residues. The CDR3 DNA reads TGCGCCAGCAGCCAAGGGGCAGGGACAGGGTTTCCATATGGCTACACCTTC. This sequence encodes CASSQGAGTGFPYGYTF.